The following is a T cell receptor (beta chain) sequence with its context. Indicated time point: pretreatment peripheral blood. These data come from a study of PD-L1 blockade in urothelial cancer. Background on the study: T cell content in blood samples showed a median of around 150,000.

Germline CDR1 and CDR2: MNHNY and SVGAGI (reference sequence). CDR3 length: 13 residues. The V end was cut by 5 bases, the J end by 2 bases, with 9 bases between. TCRdb's copy holds only in-frame clones and misses some; the assay was immunoSEQ multiplex PCR. This table holds some 65,000 clones, 81% found once. Sequenced material: PBMCs, taken around atezolizumab (anti-PD-L1) treatment. This sequence was found in a man between 65 and 79 years old with urothelial cancer. V is TRBV6-6 and J is TRBJ1-2; D unclear. The CDR3 DNA reads TGTGCCAGCAGTACGACTGCGAACTATGGCTACACCTTC. Translation gives CASSTTANYGYTF.